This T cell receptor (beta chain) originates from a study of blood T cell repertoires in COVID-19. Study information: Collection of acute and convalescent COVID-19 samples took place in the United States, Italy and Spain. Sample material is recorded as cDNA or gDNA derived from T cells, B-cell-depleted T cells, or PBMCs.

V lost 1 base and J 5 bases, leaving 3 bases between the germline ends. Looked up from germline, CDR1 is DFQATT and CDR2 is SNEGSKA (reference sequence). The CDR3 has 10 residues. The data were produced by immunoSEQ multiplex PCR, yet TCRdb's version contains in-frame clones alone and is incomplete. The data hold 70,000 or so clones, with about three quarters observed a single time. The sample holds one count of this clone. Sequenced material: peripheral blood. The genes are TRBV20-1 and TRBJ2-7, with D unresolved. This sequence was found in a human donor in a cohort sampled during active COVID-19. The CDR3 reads CSARGHEQYF. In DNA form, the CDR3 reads TGCAGTGCTAGAGGGCACGAGCAGTACTTC.